The 5 T cell receptor beta chains presented below share a single source sample, sequenced in a study of T cells in Graves' hyperthyroidism and ophthalmopathy. Using RNA transcripts as the source, TCR beta CDR3 regions were amplified. RT-PCR in the first round (using the HTBI primer set) targeted the TCR CDR3. TCRdb redid the calling of the multiplex PCR reads with MiXCR, one entry per CDR3 protein. The sample carries 410,000 or so distinct CDR3 sequences, roughly 14% recorded once. Sequencing input: blood. These receptors all come from a man aged 18-30 years with Graves' ophthalmopathy.

The chain carries TRBV5-1 and TRBJ1-6; D perhaps matches TRBD1 (6 bases). The CDR3 runs to 16 residues. V lost 6 bases to trimming and J lost 4 bases, with 17 bases between them. Germline V gene data show CDR1 as SGHRS and CDR2 as YFSETQ. CDR3 coding DNA: TGCGCCAGCAAGCATCCGAGACAGGCGTATAATTCACCCCTCCACTTT. This encodes CASKHPRQAYNSPLHF.

This clonotype has ten or more counts. The chain uses TRBV6-1 and TRBJ1-1; D is perhaps TRBD1 (6 bases). CDR1 is MNHNS and CDR2 is SASEGT in the germline V gene. The CDR3 contains 15 residues. Trimming shortened V by 5 bases and J by 1 base, and 14 bases separated the two germline ends. The CDR3 sequence is CASSFSQGKNTEAFF. Here the CDR3 DNA reads TGTGCCAGCAGTTTTTCCCAGGGGAAGAACACTGAAGCTTTCTTT.

The chain recombines TRBV9 with TRBJ2-3, with 10 bases matching TRBD2. CDR3 size: 17 residues. CDR1 is SGDLS and CDR2 is YYNGEE in the germline V gene. The ends lost 4 bases at V and 3 bases at J; junction bases unmatched: 11. As DNA, the CDR3 is TGTGCCAGCAGCCCCCAGCGGGAGGGCCCTCATACAGATACGCAGTATTTT. It translates to CASSPQREGPHTDTQYF.

This clonotype appeared many times. This chain uses TRBV20-1 with TRBJ1-2; maybe TRBD1 (6 bases). Trimming cost V 3 bases and J 0 bases, with 17 bases left between them. Germline assignment: CDR1 DFQATT and CDR2 SNEGSKA (reference sequence). This CDR3 comprises 16 residues. CDR3 region: CSASRGGDTSNYGYTF. CDR3 nucleotides: TGCAGTGCTAGTAGGGGGGGCGACACCTCTAACTATGGCTACACCTTC.

The table lists this clonotype with a few counts. The rearrangement uses TRBV3-1 and TRBJ2-2, with TRBD2 matching over 7 bases. This CDR3 contains 14 residues. Germline V lookup: CDR1 LGHDT, CDR2 YNNKEL (reference sequence). V lost 2 bases and J lost 6; bases outside the gene matches: 3. The CDR3 region is CASSQSRGSGELFF. The CDR3 region has the DNA TGTGCCAGCAGCCAATCGCGGGGGTCCGGGGAGCTGTTTTTT.